The rows below give T cell receptor beta chains drawn from one sample of a study of cytomegalovirus exposure and HLA in healthy donors. The data were produced by immunoSEQ multiplex PCR, yet TCRdb's version contains in-frame clones alone and is incomplete. Of about 98,000 clones listed, roughly nine tenths are singletons. The sequenced material came from PBMCs. Receptors were obtained from a woman aged 30 to 39 in good health and CMV-seronegative. CDR3s include the opening cysteine and the closing phenylalanine or tryptophan. D genes are given only for firm matches. Rows may omit the clone size; those that give it use once, few, many or a size class.

abundance	d_gene	v_gene	j_gene	CDR3nt	CDR3aa
-	-	TRBV14	TRBJ2-1	TGTGCCAGCAGCCAAGACCTTCGACTTTCTCGCTCCTACAATGAGCAGTTCTTC	CASSQDLRLSRSYNEQFF
-	-	TRBV5-1	TRBJ1-6	TGCGCCAGCAGCGAGGGGGAAAATTCACCCCTCCACTTT	CASSEGENSPLHF
-	TRBD1	TRBV4-2	TRBJ2-7	TGTGCCAGCAGTTTAACCGGGACAGCCACCTACGAGCAGTACTTC	CASSLTGTATYEQYF
-	TRBD2	TRBV5-1	TRBJ2-7	TGCGCCAGCAGCCCCGGCTCCTCCTTCGGGCTAGCGGGATACGAGCAGTACTTC	CASSPGSSFGLAGYEQYF
-	-	TRBV29-1	TRBJ2-3	TGCAGTGCAGGGGTACTCACAGATACGCAGTATTTT	CSAGVLTDTQYF
-	-	TRBV28	TRBJ1-2	TGTGCCAGCAGTCCCCAAGGCAGGGCGAACTATGGCTACACCTTC	CASSPQGRANYGYTF
once	-	TRBV21-1	TRBJ1-5	TGTGCCAGCAGCCTGGAGGGACAGGGTTGTCAGCCCCAGCATTTT	CASSLEGQGCQPQHF
-	-	TRBV6-1	TRBJ1-1	TGTGCCAGCAGTGAAGTCTTAATGAACACTGAAGCTTTCTTT	CASSEVLMNTEAFF
-	TRBD1	TRBV5-1	TRBJ2-5	TGCGCCAGCAGCTTGGACAGGGGGCAGAAGGAGACCCAGTACTTC	CASSLDRGQKETQYF
-	-	TRBV19	TRBJ2-7	TGTGCCAGTAGTCCGACGCAGGGGCCTCCGGCGCGGGAGCAGTACTTC	CASSPTQGPPAREQYF
once	TRBD2	TRBV5-1	TRBJ2-1	TGCGCCAGCAGCGCCCGGGGGGACAATGAGCAGTTCTTC	CASSARGDNEQFF
-	TRBD1	TRBV6-6	TRBJ1-3	TGTGCCAGCAGCCCGGGACAGGGAGGAAACACCATATATTTT	CASSPGQGGNTIYF
-	-	TRBV7-9	TRBJ2-1	TGTGCCAGCAGCTTAGACCCTTGGAGGTTCTTC	CASSLDPWRFF
-	TRBD1	TRBV27	TRBJ1-1	TGTGCCAGCATACGACAGGGCGGCACTGAAGCTTTCTTT	CASIRQGGTEAFF
few	-	TRBV5-1	TRBJ1-3	TGCGCCAGCAGCGACTTCCCCTCTGGAAACACCATATATTTT	CASSDFPSGNTIYF
-	TRBD2	TRBV5-1	TRBJ2-5	TGCGCCAGCAGCTTGGATGGGACTAGCGGGGGGGTGACCCAGTACTTC	CASSLDGTSGGVTQYF
-	-	TRBV29-1	TRBJ2-7	TGCAGCGGGACCTACAGGGAAGGGCAGTACTTC	CSGTYREGQYF
many	-	TRBV5-1	TRBJ2-5	TGCGCCAGCAGCTTGGATGCAGCAGGGCAAAGGAAGACCCAGTACTTC	CASSLDAAGQRKTQYF
-	-	TRBV9	TRBJ2-7	TGTGCCAGCAGCCCGACGACCCACGGGGACTACGAGCAGTACTTC	CASSPTTHGDYEQYF
-	TRBD1	TRBV6-5	TRBJ1-5	TGTGCCAGCAGCGCCACAGGGGACCAGCCCCAGCATTTT	CASSATGDQPQHF
-	-	TRBV27	TRBJ2-7	TGTGCCAGCAGTTTACGGGGGTCTAGCTCCTACGAGCAGTACTTC	CASSLRGSSSYEQYF
-	TRBD1	TRBV7-2	TRBJ1-6	TGTGCCAGCAGCCCACAGGGGTCTTCACCCCTCCACTTT	CASSPQGSSPLHF
-	-	TRBV7-9	TRBJ1-2	TGTGCCAGCAGCCCCCTGACAGCTAACTATGGCTACACCTTC	CASSPLTANYGYTF
few	-	TRBV29-1	TRBJ1-1	TGCAGCACCTCTGGACAGATGAACACTGAAGCTTTCTTT	CSTSGQMNTEAFF
-	-	TRBV6-6	TRBJ2-7	TGTGCCTCCTCGACGGGGAGAGACCCCTACGAGCAGTACTTC	CASSTGRDPYEQYF
-	-	TRBV27	TRBJ2-7	TGTGCCAGCAGCCCCGGCGAGGGCTTGATCCGCAGCTACGAGCAGTACTTC	CASSPGEGLIRSYEQYF